Each of the 32 T cell receptor beta chains below was sequenced from the same sample in a study of blood T cells in healthy people across ages. The authors ran a second PCR of roughly 7 to 11 cycles using a sample-barcoded 5' primer and a J-beta primer mix. Each CDR3 protein gets one entry after TCRdb re-called the 5' RACE reads with MiXCR. This sample has around 1,000,000 distinct CDR3 sequences; around 25% occur once, and the top ten carry around 0.75%. The same specimen was also included in a second study, on T cells of mothers and their children.

The sequencing input was blood. These TCRs come from a girl between 2 and 10 years old in good health.

The genes are TRBV6-2 or TRBV6-3 and TRBJ1-1; the match to TRBD1 covers 10 bases. The germline gives CDR1 MNHEY, CDR2 SVGEGT. CDR3 length equals 16 residues. Trimming took 7 bases from V and 4 from J; bases not matched to a gene: 12. The CDR3 protein is CASTAWGTGAPTEAFF. DNA of the CDR3: TGTGCCAGCACCGCATGGGGGACAGGGGCCCCCACTGAAGCTTTCTTT.

V usage is TRBV10-3 and J usage is TRBJ2-1; 7 bases agree with TRBD1. The CDR3 spans 15 residues. V trimming: 10 bases; J trimming: 9 bases; junction bases outside the gene matches: 18. Germline V gives CDR1 ENHRY, CDR2 SYGVKD. CDR3 region: CATYETGILYSEQFF. The DNA for the CDR3 is TGTGCCACCTATGAGACAGGGATCCTGTATAGTGAGCAGTTCTTC.

This sequence joins TRBV14 and TRBJ2-2; D remains ambiguous. This CDR3 has 15 amino acids. Trimming cost V 7 bases and J 5 bases, with 17 bases left between them. The germline gives CDR1 SGHDN, CDR2 FVKESK. Here the CDR3 DNA reads TGTGCCAGCACCAATACACTCGCCGGGACCGGGGAGCTGTTTTTT. Translated, it gives CASTNTLAGTGELFF.

This clonotype was detected only a few times. The chain couples TRBV7-9 to TRBJ2-3; D not certain. The CDR3 runs to 13 residues. The germline gives CDR1 SEHNR, CDR2 FQNEAQ (reference sequence). The V and J ends lost 0 bases and 8 bases respectively, with 9 bases between them. For the CDR3, the DNA is TGTGCCAGCAGCTTAGCGGAACAGTCTACGCAGTATTTT. Its protein is CASSLAEQSTQYF.

V is TRBV7-8 and J is TRBJ1-5, with D perhaps matching TRBD1 (5 bases). Trimming shortened V by 1 base and J by 3 bases, and 22 bases separated the two germline ends. Germline-derived CDR1 and CDR2 are SGHVS and FQNEAQ. CDR3 length: 19 amino acids. CDR3 sequence: CASSLEGDWGRTYNQPQHF. DNA for the CDR3: TGTGCCAGCAGCTTAGAAGGCGATTGGGGCAGGACCTACAATCAGCCCCAGCATTTT.

The genes are TRBV12-5 and TRBJ1-5; D gene unclear. Deletions cut 1 base from V and 4 bases from J, with 2 bases between. From germline, CDR1 is LGHNT and CDR2 FRNRAP. This CDR3 has 12 residues. CDR3 loop: CASGLANQPQHF. In DNA form, the CDR3 reads TGTGCTAGTGGTTTGGCGAATCAGCCCCAGCATTTT. The full variable domain, its missing parts supplied by reference TRBV12-5 and TRBJ1-5, is DARVTQTPRHKVTEMGQEVTMRCQPILGHNTVFWYRQTMMQGLELLAYFRNRAPLDDSGMPKDRFSAEMPDATLATLKIQPSEPRDSAVYFCASGLANQPQHFGDGTRLSIL.

CDR3 nucleotides: TGTGCCAGCATCGATATCGGACTCCACACTGAAGCTTTCTTT. This gives the protein CASIDIGLHTEAFF. The chain combines TRBV7-9 with TRBJ1-1; D gene ambiguous. The germline gives CDR1 SEHNR, CDR2 FQNEAQ (reference sequence). CDR3 length equals 14 residues. Trimming shortened V by 7 bases and J by 3 bases, and 15 bases separated the two germline ends.

This clonotype was recorded many times. The V call is TRBV7-2, the J call TRBJ1-4; TRBD1 matches at 9 bases. Germline values: CDR1 SGHTA, CDR2 FQGNSA. The CDR3 totals 14 residues. V dropped 5 bases and J dropped 5; count of bases not matched to a gene: 3. The CDR3 loop reads CASSPDRGNEKLFF. The CDR3 region has the DNA TGTGCCAGCAGCCCTGACAGGGGGAATGAAAAACTGTTTTTT.

This clonotype showed up just once. The V call is TRBV20-1, the J call TRBJ2-7, with 7 bases that match TRBD2. The junction had 12 bases not matched to a gene; V was cut back by 4 bases and J by 6 bases. The CDR3 covers 14 residues. Germline-derived CDR1 and CDR2 are DFQATT and SNEGSKA (reference sequence). CDR3 protein: CSATKSGINGEQYF. The CDR3 bases are TGCAGTGCTACTAAAAGCGGGATAAATGGCGAGCAGTACTTC.

This sequence joins TRBV20-1 and TRBJ1-4, with D possibly TRBD1 on 5 matching bases. Germline V gives CDR1 DFQATT, CDR2 SNEGSKA (reference sequence). CDR3 length equals 13 residues. The V end was cut by 2 bases, the J end by 8 bases, with 12 bases between. The DNA of the CDR3 is TGCAGTGCTAGATCGGCAGGGAGCGAAAAACTGTTTTTT. Its protein is CSARSAGSEKLFF.

This clonotype was observed a few times. The chain joins TRBV7-3 to TRBJ2-2, with no clear D. Per the germline V gene, CDR1 is SGHTA and CDR2 is FQGTGA. The CDR3 is 14 residues long. Trimming stripped 5 bases from V and 1 base from J, with 8 bases between. CDR3 in amino acids: CASSPTRNTGELFF. As DNA, the CDR3 is TGTGCCAGCAGCCCTACCCGGAACACCGGGGAGCTGTTTTTT.

This CDR3 reads CASSLEAGTNYGYTF. The DNA for the CDR3 is TGTGCCAGCAGCTTAGAGGCAGGAACCAACTATGGCTACACCTTC. The rearrangement uses TRBV11-2 and TRBJ1-2, with no clear D. This CDR3 comprises 15 residues. Trimming stripped 0 bases from V and 2 bases from J, with 10 bases between. The germline gives CDR1 SGHAT, CDR2 FQNNGV.

The chain carries TRBV9 and TRBJ2-1; D gene uncertain. The CDR3 has 15 residues. Germline CDR1 is SGDLS and CDR2 is YYNGEE. The V end lost 0 bases, the J end lost 0 bases, and 7 bases lay between the germline ends. The CDR3 nucleotides are TGTGCCAGCAGCGTAGAGCCGGGCTCCTACAATGAGCAGTTCTTC. Its protein product is CASSVEPGSYNEQFF. Full variable domain (rest looked up from reference TRBV9 and TRBJ2-1): DSGVTQTPKHLITATGQRVTLRCSPRSGDLSVYWYQQSLDQGLQFLIQYYNGEERAKGNILERFSAQQFPDLHSELNLSSLELGDSALYFCASSVEPGSYNEQFFGPGTRLTVL.

To note about this clonotype: The limits of the CDR3 on the DNA are not certain, so only TCRdb's listed CDR3 is given. This chain uses TRBV12-3 or TRBV12-4 with TRBJ1-1; the table's D call TRBD1 went unverified against the DNA. The CDR3 has 12 residues if both end residues are counted. CDR3 sequence reads: CASSFGQGITFF.

CDR3 amino acids: CASSPPVPTTEDTIYF. The CDR3 DNA sequence: TGTGCCAGCAGCCCCCCCGTCCCGACAACTGAAGACACCATATATTTT. The chain is built from TRBV3-1 and TRBJ1-3, with no clear D. The CDR3 is made up of 16 amino acids. The germline gives CDR1 LGHDT, CDR2 YNNKEL (reference sequence). Trimming removed 4 bases from V and 8 bases from J, with 21 bases in between.

This clonotype was seen more than once but under ten times. The V gene is TRBV2, the J gene TRBJ1-1; perhaps TRBD1 as D (5 bases). CDR3 length: 13 residues. Germline CDR1 reads SNHLY; CDR2 reads FYNNEI. The germline V and J ends were trimmed by 4 bases and 5 bases, with 11 bases remaining between them. CDR3 nucleotide sequence: TGTGCCAGCAGTGGAATCAGGGTAACTGAAGCTTTCTTT. Its translation is CASSGIRVTEAFF.

This clonotype was seen repeatedly, ten times or more. Sequence at one end of the junction differs from germline and may be a read error. V is TRBV7-9 and J is TRBJ1-2; D is undetermined. CDR1 and CDR2 (germline): SEHNR, FQNEAQ (reference sequence). There are 12 residues in the CDR3. DNA for the CDR3: TGCGCCAGCAGCTTGGACAACTATGGCTACACCTTC. Its translation: CASSLDNYGYTF.

This chain connects TRBV6-2 or TRBV6-3 to TRBJ2-7, with D uncertain. Trimming shortened V by 11 bases and J by 7 bases, and 24 bases separated the two germline ends. CDR3 length: 14 residues. Germline V lookup: CDR1 MNHEY, CDR2 SVGEGT. The CDR3 DNA is TGTGCCTGCATCCGACTCGACCGTCCGTGGGAGCAGTACTTC. Amino acid sequence: CACIRLDRPWEQYF.

Regarding this clonotype: A read error may produce the germline difference seen at one junction end. This CDR3 is CASSLGDFTNTQYF. The CDR3 bases are TGTGCCAGCAGCTTAGGGGACTTCACAAATACGCAGTATTTT. J is TRBJ2-3 and V is TRBV7-2, with D possibly being TRBD2 (6 bases). This CDR3 spans 14 amino acids. The germline V gene has CDR1 SGHTA and CDR2 FQGNSA. The variable domain in full, with the rest retrieved from reference TRBV7-2 and TRBJ2-3, is GAGVSQSPSNKVTEKGKDVELRCDPISGHTALYWYRQSLGQGLEFLIYFQGNSAPDKSGLPSDRFSAERTGGSVSTLTIQRTQQEDSAVYLCASSLGDFTNTQYFGPGTRLTVL.

The rearrangement links TRBV19 to TRBJ2-5; D unresolved. The CDR3 loop spans 12 amino acids. From germline, CDR1 is LNHDA and CDR2 SQIVND (reference sequence). V was trimmed by 3 bases and J by 7 bases, leaving 9 bases between them. The CDR3 DNA is TGTGCCAGTAGTATGGGCTTGGGGACCCAGTACTTC. Translating gives CASSMGLGTQYF. Complete variable domain (other parts from reference TRBV19 and TRBJ2-5): DGGITQSPKYLFRKEGQNVTLSCEQNLNHDAMYWYRQDPGQGLRLIYYSQIVNDFQKGDIAEGYSVSREKKESFPLTVTSAQKNPTAFYLCASSMGLGTQYFGPGTRLLVL.

J is TRBJ2-5 and V is TRBV6-5, with D hard to call. The CDR3 consists of 14 residues. Between the trimmed V and J ends, which lost 2 bases and 2 bases, there was a span of 9 bases. Germline-derived CDR1 and CDR2 are MNHEY and SVGAGI. The CDR3 DNA follows: TGTGCCAGCAGTTACGGGGATCCTCAAGAGACCCAGTACTTC. This encodes CASSYGDPQETQYF.

The sample holds a few counts of this clonotype. In nucleotides, the CDR3 is TGTGCCAGCAGTTATTCGGTTTCGGGACAGCGAACCTTGAACACTGAAGCTTTCTTT. Translation: CASSYSVSGQRTLNTEAFF. The chain is built from TRBV6-5 and TRBJ1-1, with 7 bases identical to TRBD1. The CDR3 consists of 19 residues. With 3 bases clipped from V and 0 bases from J, the junction kept 16 bases outside the gene matches. CDR1 is MNHEY and CDR2 is SVGAGI in the germline V gene.

J is TRBJ1-5 and V is TRBV28, with D tentatively TRBD1 (5 bases). V gave up 3 bases and J gave up 2 bases, with 14 bases separating them. The V gene's germline CDR1 is MDHEN and CDR2 SYDVKM. The CDR3 has 16 residues. CDR3 DNA sequence: TGTGCCAGCAGTTTGCTAATGGGGGGTGGCAATCAGCCCCAGCATTTT. Its translation: CASSLLMGGGNQPQHF. Using reference TRBV28 and TRBJ1-5 for the parts outside the CDR3, the full variable domain is DVKVTQSSRYLVKRTGEKVFLECVQDMDHENMFWYRQDPGLGLRLIYFSYDVKMKEKGDIPEGYSVSREKKERFSLILESASTNQTSMYLCASSLLMGGGNQPQHFGDGTRLSIL.

The sample holds a few counts of this clonotype. The chain combines TRBV10-3 with TRBJ2-5, with D possibly TRBD2 on 5 matching bases. The germline gives CDR1 ENHRY, CDR2 SYGVKD. The CDR3 spans 12 residues. V was pared by 3 bases and J by 3 bases, with 5 bases between. The CDR3 coding sequence is TGTGCCATCAGTGACGGGAAAGAGACCCAGTACTTC. Its protein is CAISDGKETQYF.

In its sample, this clonotype was seen a few times. V gene TRBV7-2 combines with J gene TRBJ1-1; D is perhaps TRBD1 (5 bases). The CDR3 is 15 residues long. Between the trimmed V and J ends, which lost 0 bases and 1 base, there was a span of 9 bases. Germline V lookup: CDR1 SGHTA, CDR2 FQGNSA. CDR3 in DNA: TGTGCCAGCAGCTTAGCGCCGGGGGGGAACACTGAAGCTTTCTTT. It specifies CASSLAPGGNTEAFF.

This clonotype appeared a few times. The rearrangement uses TRBV4-1 and TRBJ1-1, with D possibly TRBD1 on 6 matching bases. In germline, CDR1 is MGHRA, CDR2 YSYEKL. The ends were cut back, 0 bases at V and 2 bases at J, with 10 bases in the middle. The CDR3 runs to 15 residues. The CDR3 DNA reads TGCGCCAGCAGCCAAGATGGACAGCTAAACACTGAAGCTTTCTTT. Translating it yields CASSQDGQLNTEAFF.

Concerning this clonotype: A read error may explain this, as a much larger clone is one base away. The chain links TRBV12-3 or TRBV12-4 to TRBJ1-1; D is perhaps TRBD1 (6 bases). The CDR3 has 14 amino acids. CDR3 in DNA: TGTGCCAGCAGTTTAGGGCAGGGGCATACTGAAACTTTCTTT. Translation: CASSLGQGHTETFF.

Many counts were recorded for this clonotype. This chain links TRBV20-1 with TRBJ2-3; 14 positions agree with TRBD2. This CDR3 comprises 15 residues. V lost 6 bases to trimming and J lost 5 bases; unmatched junction nucleotides: 7. The V gene's germline CDR1 is DFQATT and CDR2 SNEGSKA (reference sequence). The CDR3 nucleotides are TGCAGTGCCCCCAGACTAGCGGGGGGGCAAGATACGCAGTATTTT. Translated: CSAPRLAGGQDTQYF.

V and J are TRBV29-1 and TRBJ2-5; TRBD1 might be the D (5 bases). Trimming took 2 bases from V and 5 from J, leaving 12 bases between them. Germline CDR1 SQVTM, CDR2 ANQGSEA. The CDR3 consists of 13 residues. The CDR3 is CSVEYQAGETQYF. For the CDR3, the DNA is TGCAGCGTTGAATACCAGGCAGGGGAGACCCAGTACTTC.

The chain has TRBV20-1 and TRBJ1-5; tentative D call: TRBD1 (6 bases). V lost 3 bases to trimming and J lost 5 bases, with 20 bases between them. This CDR3 contains 16 residues. The germline CDR1 and CDR2 sequences are DFQATT and SNEGSKA (reference sequence). The CDR3 bases are TGCAGTGCTAGTCCGCCGACAGTCGAGGGGGATCAGCCCCAGCATTTT. It is translated as CSASPPTVEGDQPQHF.

The chain uses TRBV11-2 and TRBJ1-6, with 8 nucleotides matching TRBD1. The germline V gene has CDR1 SGHAT and CDR2 FQNNGV. J was trimmed by 5 bases and V by 2 bases; bases with no gene match: 5. The CDR3 length is 16 residues. CDR3 bases: TGTGCCAGCAGCTTAATTCGGGGACAGGATAATTCACCCCTCCACTTT. Amino acid sequence: CASSLIRGQDNSPLHF. Full variable domain (outside the CDR3, taken from reference TRBV11-2 and TRBJ1-6): EAGVAQSPRYKIIEKRQSVAFWCNPISGHATLYWYQQILGQGPKLLIQFQNNGVVDDSQLPKDRFSAERLKGVDSTLKIQPAKLEDSAVYLCASSLIRGQDNSPLHFGNGTRLTVT.

V gene TRBV27 combines with J gene TRBJ2-7; no definite D call. CDR1 and CDR2 (germline): MNHEY, SMNVEV (reference sequence). This CDR3 has 14 amino acids. Trimming removed 5 bases from V and 0 bases from J, with 11 bases in between. CDR3 coding DNA: TGTGCCAGCAGTCCATCAGCAGACTCCTACGAGCAGTACTTC. Translating gives CASSPSADSYEQYF.